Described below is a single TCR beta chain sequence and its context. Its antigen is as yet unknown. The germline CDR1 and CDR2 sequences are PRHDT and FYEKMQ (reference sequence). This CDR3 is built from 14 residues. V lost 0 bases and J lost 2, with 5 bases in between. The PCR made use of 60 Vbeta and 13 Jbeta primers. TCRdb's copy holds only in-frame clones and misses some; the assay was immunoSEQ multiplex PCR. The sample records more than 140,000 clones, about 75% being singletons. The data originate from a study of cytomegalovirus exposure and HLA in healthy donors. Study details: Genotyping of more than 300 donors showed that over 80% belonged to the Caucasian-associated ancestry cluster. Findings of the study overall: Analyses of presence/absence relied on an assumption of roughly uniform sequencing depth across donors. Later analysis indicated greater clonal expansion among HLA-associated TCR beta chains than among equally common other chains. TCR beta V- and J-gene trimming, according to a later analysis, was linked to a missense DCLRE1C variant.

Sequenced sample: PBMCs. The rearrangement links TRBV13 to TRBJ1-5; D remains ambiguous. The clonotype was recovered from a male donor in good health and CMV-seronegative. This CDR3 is CASSLGGGNQPQHF. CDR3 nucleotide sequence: TGTGCCAGCAGCTTAGGGGGCGGCAATCAGCCCCAGCATTTT.